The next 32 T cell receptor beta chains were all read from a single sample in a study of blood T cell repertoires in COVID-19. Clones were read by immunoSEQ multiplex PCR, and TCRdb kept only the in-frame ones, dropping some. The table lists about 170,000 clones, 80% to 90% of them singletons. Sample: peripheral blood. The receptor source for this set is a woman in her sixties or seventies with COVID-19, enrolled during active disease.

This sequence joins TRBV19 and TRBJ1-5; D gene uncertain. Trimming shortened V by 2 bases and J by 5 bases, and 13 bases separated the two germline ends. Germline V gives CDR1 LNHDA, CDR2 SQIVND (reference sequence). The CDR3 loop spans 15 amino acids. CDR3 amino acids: CASSISGFPDQPQHF. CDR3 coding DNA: TGTGCCAGTAGTATATCCGGTTTTCCCGATCAGCCCCAGCATTTT. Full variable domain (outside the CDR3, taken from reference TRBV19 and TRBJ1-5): DGGITQSPKYLFRKEGQNVTLSCEQNLNHDAMYWYRQDPGQGLRLIYYSQIVNDFQKGDIAEGYSVSREKKESFPLTVTSAQKNPTAFYLCASSISGFPDQPQHFGDGTRLSIL.

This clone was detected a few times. The chain's CDR3 is CASTLAGFNYGYTF. The CDR3 DNA follows: TGTGCCAGCACCCTTGCAGGGTTCAACTATGGCTACACCTTC. This chain joins TRBV28 and TRBJ1-2; D possibly corresponds to TRBD1 (5 bases). CDR3 size: 14 residues. V was cut by 7 bases and J by 2 bases, with 14 bases left in between. Germline values: CDR1 MDHEN, CDR2 SYDVKM.

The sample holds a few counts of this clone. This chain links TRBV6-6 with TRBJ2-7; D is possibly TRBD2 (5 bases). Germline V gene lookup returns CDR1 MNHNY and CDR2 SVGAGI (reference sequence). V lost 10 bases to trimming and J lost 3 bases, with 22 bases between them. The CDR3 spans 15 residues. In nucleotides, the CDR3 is TGTGCCATTCCTACAAAGCGTCGGGGTCTCTACGAGCAGTACTTC. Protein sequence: CAIPTKRRGLYEQYF.

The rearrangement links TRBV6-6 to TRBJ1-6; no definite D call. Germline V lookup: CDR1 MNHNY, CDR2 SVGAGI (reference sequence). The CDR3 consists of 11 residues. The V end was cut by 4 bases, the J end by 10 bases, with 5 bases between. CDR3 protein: CASSSGSPLHF. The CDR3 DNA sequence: TGTGCCAGCAGTTCAGGCTCACCCCTCCACTTT.

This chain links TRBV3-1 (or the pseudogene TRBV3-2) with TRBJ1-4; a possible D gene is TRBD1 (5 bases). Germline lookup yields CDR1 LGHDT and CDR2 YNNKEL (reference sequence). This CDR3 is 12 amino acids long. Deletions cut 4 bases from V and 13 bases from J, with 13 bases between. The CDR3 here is CASSLPGQGLFF. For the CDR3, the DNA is TGTGCCAGCAGCCTTCCAGGACAAGGACTGTTTTTT.

CDR3 DNA sequence: TGCGCCAGCAGCAGAGGGACAGGGGGCGCGAGGGACACTGAAGCTTTCTTT. This sequence encodes CASSRGTGGARDTEAFF. This chain uses TRBV4-3 with TRBJ1-1, with 12 nucleotides matching TRBD1. Germline values: CDR1 LGHNA, CDR2 YSLEER. The ends lost 5 bases at V and 3 bases at J; junction bases unmatched: 10. The CDR3 contains 17 residues.

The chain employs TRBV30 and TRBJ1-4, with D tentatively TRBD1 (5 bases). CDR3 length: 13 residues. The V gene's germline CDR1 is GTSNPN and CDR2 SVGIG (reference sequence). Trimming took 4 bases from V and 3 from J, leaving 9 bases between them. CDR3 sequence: CAWNRSPNEKLFF. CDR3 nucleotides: TGTGCCTGGAACAGGAGCCCTAATGAAAAACTGTTTTTT. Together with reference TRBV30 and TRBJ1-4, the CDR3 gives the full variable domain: SQTIHQWPATLVQPVGSPLSLECTVEGTSNPNLYWYRQAAGRGLQLLFYSVGIGQISSEVPQNLSASRPQDRQFILSSKKLLLSDSGFYLCAWNRSPNEKLFFGSGTQLSVL.

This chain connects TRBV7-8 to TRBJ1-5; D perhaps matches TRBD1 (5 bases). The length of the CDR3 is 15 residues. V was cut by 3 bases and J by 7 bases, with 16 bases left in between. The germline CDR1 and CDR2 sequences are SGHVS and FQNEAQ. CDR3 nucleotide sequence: TGTGCCAGCAGCTTGAGAAGGGGCCCCCAGCAGCCCCAGCATTTT. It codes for CASSLRRGPQQPQHF.

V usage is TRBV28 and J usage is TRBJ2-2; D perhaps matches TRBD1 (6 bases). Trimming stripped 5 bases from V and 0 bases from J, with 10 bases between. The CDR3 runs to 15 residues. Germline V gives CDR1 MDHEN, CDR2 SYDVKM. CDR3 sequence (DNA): TGTGCCAGCAGTCCGGGACACTCGAACACCGGGGAGCTGTTTTTT. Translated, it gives CASSPGHSNTGELFF.

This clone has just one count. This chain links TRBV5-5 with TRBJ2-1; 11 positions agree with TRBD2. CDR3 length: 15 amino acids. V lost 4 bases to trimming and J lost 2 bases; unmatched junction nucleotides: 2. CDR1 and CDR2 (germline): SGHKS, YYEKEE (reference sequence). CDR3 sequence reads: CASSEGLAAYNEQFF. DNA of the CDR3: TGTGCCAGCAGCGAGGGACTAGCGGCCTACAATGAGCAGTTCTTC.

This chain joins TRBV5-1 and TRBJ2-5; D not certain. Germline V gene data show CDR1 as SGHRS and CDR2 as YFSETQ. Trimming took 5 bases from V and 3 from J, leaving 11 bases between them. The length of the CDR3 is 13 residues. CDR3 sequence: CASRPSNKETQYF. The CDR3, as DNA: TGCGCCAGCAGGCCATCGAACAAAGAGACCCAGTACTTC.

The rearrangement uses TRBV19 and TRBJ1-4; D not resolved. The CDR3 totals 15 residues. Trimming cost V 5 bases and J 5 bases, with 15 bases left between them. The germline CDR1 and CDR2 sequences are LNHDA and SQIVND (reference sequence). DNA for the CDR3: TGTGCCAGTAGTTTAAGATCCCGTCGGAATGAAAAACTGTTTTTT. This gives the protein CASSLRSRRNEKLFF.

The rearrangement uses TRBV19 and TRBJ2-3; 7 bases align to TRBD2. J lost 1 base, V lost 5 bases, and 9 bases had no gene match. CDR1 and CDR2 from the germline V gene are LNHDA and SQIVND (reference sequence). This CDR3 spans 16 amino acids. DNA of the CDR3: TGTGCCAGTAGTCTTAGGGTTGCGGGAGGCACAGATACGCAGTATTTT. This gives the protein CASSLRVAGGTDTQYF.

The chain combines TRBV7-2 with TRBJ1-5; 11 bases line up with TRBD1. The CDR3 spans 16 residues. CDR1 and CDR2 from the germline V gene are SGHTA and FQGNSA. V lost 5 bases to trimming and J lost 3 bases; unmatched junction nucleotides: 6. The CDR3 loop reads CASSPGQGAFNQPQHF. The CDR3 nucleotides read TGTGCCAGCAGCCCAGGACAGGGGGCCTTCAATCAGCCCCAGCATTTT.

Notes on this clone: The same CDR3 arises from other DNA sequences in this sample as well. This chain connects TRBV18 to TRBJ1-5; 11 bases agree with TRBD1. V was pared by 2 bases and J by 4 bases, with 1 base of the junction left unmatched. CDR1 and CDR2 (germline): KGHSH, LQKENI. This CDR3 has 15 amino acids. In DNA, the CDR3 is TGTGCCAGCTCACCAGGGACAGGGGGTAATCAGCCCCAGCATTTT. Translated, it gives CASSPGTGGNQPQHF. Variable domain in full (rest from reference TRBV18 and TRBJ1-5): NAGVMQNPRHLVRRRGQEARLRCSPMKGHSHVYWYRQLPEEGLKFMVYLQKENIIDESGMPKERFSAEFPKEGPSILRIQQVVRGDSAAYFCASSPGTGGNQPQHFGDGTRLSIL.

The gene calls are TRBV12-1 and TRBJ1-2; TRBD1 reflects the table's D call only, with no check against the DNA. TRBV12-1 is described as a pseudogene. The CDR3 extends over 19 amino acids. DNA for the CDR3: TGTGCCAGCAGCCACCGACAGGGCTTCGAACCGCACCGATACTATGGCTACACCTTC. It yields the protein CASSHRQGFEPHRYYGYTF.

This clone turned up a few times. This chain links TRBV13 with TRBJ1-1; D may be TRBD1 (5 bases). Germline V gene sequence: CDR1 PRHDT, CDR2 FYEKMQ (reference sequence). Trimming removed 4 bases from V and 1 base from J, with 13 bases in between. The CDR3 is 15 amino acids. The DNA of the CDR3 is TGTGCCAGCAGCTATTTCAGCGGGGGGAACACTGAAGCTTTCTTT. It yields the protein CASSYFSGGNTEAFF.

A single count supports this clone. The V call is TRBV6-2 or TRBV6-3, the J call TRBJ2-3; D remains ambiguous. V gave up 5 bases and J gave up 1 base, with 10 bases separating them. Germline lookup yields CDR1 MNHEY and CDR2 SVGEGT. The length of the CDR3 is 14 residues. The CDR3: CASSPRLGTDTQYF. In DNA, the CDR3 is TGTGCCAGCAGTCCCCGACTGGGCACAGATACGCAGTATTTT.

The CDR3, as DNA: TGTGCCAGCCGAGGATCCTACGAGCAGTACTTC. Translated, it gives CASRGSYEQYF. The chain has TRBV18 and TRBJ2-7, with D uncertain. Germline V gene lookup returns CDR1 KGHSH and CDR2 LQKENI. With 8 bases removed from V and 1 base from J, the gap between germline ends came to 6 bases. There are 11 residues in the CDR3.

CDR3 coding DNA: TGTGCCAGTAGTCCCCACAGGGGGAGGACCTATGGCTACACCTTC. Translating it yields CASSPHRGRTYGYTF. The chain uses TRBV19 and TRBJ1-2; 8 nucleotides align to TRBD1. The germline V gene has CDR1 LNHDA and CDR2 SQIVND (reference sequence). There are 15 residues in the CDR3. The junction had 9 bases not matched to a gene; V was cut back by 5 bases and J by 4 bases.

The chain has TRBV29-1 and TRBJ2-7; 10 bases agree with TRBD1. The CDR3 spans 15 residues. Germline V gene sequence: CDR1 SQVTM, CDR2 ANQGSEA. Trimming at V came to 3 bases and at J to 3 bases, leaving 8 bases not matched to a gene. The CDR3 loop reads CSVEDPTGGFYEQYF. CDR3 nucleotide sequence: TGCAGCGTTGAGGACCCGACAGGGGGCTTCTACGAGCAGTACTTC.

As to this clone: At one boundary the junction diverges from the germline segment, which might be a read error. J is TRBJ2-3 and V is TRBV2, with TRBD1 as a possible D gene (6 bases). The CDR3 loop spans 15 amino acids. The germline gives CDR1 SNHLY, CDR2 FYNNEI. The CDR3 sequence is CASSGGTRGTGTQYF. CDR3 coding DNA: TGTGCCAGCAGTGGGGGGACAAGGGGTACAGGTACGCAGTATTTT.

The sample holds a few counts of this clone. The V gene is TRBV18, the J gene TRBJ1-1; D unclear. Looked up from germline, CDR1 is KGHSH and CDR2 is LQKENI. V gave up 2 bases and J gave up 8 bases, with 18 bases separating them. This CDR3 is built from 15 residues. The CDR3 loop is CASSPKTSFSREAFF. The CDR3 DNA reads TGTGCCAGCTCACCAAAGACATCTTTCTCACGAGAAGCTTTCTTT.

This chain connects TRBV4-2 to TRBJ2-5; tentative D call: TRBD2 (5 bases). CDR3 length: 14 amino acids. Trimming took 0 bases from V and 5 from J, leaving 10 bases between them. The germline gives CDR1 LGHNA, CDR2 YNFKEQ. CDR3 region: CASSQDRLTETQYF. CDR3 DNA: TGTGCCAGCAGCCAAGATCGACTAACGGAGACCCAGTACTTC.

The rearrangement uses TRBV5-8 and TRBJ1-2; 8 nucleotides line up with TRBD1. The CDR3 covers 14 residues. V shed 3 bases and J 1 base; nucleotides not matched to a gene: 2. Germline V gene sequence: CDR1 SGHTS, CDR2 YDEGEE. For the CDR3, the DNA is TGTGCCAGCAGCTGGACAGGGAATAACTATGGCTACACCTTC. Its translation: CASSWTGNNYGYTF.

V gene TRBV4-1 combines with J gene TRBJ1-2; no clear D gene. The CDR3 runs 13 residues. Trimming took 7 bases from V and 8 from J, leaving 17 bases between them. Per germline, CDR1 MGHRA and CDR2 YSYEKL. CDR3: CASTGTPRQGYTF. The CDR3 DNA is TGCGCCAGCACTGGTACCCCACGTCAGGGCTACACCTTC.

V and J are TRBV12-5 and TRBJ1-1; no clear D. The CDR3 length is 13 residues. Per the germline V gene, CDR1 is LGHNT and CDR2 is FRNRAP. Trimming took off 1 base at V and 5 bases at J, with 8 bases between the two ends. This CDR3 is CASGLDSFTEAFF. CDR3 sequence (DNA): TGTGCTAGTGGTTTGGACTCGTTTACTGAAGCTTTCTTT.

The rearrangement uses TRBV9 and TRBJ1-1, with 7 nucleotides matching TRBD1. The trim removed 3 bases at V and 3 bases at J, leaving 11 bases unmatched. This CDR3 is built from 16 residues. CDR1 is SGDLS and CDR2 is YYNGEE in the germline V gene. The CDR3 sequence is CASSAWYGRGDTEAFF. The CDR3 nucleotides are TGTGCCAGCAGCGCTTGGTACGGCAGGGGGGACACTGAAGCTTTCTTT.

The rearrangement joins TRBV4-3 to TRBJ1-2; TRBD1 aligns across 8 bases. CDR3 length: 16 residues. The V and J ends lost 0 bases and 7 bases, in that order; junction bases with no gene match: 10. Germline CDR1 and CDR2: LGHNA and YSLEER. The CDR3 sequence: CASSQDLRQGRFGYTF. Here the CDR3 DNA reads TGCGCCAGCAGCCAAGATCTTAGACAGGGGAGGTTTGGCTACACCTTC.

The chain's CDR3 is CASRAALNYGYTF. CDR3 sequence (DNA): TGTGCCAGCAGAGCGGCGCTTAACTATGGCTACACCTTC. The rearrangement uses TRBV7-9 and TRBJ1-2; D gene unclear. CDR1 and CDR2 from the germline V gene are SEHNR and FQNEAQ (reference sequence). The CDR3 sequence is 13 residues long. Trimming stripped 6 bases from V and 1 base from J, with 9 bases between.

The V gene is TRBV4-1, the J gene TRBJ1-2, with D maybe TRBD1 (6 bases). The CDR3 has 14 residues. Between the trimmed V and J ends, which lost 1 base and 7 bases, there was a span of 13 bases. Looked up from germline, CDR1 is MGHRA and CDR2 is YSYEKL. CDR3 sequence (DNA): TGCGCCAGCAGCCAAGTGTCAGGGGTGAGTGGCTACACCTTC. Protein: CASSQVSGVSGYTF.

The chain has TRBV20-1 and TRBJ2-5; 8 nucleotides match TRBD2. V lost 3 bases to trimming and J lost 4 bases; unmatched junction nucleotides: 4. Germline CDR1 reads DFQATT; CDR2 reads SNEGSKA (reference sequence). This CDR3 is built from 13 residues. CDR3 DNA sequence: TGCAGTGCTAGTTTAGCGGGAACAGAGACCCAGTACTTC. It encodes CSASLAGTETQYF.